There are a few counts of the clone carrying this T cell receptor beta chain. Germline lookup yields CDR1 MNHEY and CDR2 SMNVEV (reference sequence). There are 14 residues in the CDR3. V lost 6 bases, J lost 2 bases, and 13 bases lay in between. This record belongs to a study of T cell repertoires in cytomegalovirus infection. TCRdb passed the reads through MiXCR, listing each CDR3 protein once. The sample includes about 740,000 distinct CDR3 sequences, less than 40% of them seen just once. The clonotype was recovered from a human donor in good health (CMV status not recorded). Some clones in this sample may be carry-over from other donors' samples. The sample comprised PBMCs. The chain uses TRBV27 and TRBJ1-2; D might be TRBD1 (6 bases). CDR3 protein: CASRRLDRNYGYTF. Here the CDR3 DNA reads TGTGCCAGCAGACGCTTGGACAGAAACTATGGCTACACCTTC.